These T cell receptor beta chains were read from a single sample in a study of blood T cells in healthy people across ages. TCRdb reprocessed the 5' RACE reads via MiXCR and lists one record per CDR3 protein. The sample includes hundreds of thousands of distinct CDR3 sequences, approximately 21% seen only once; the top ten take roughly 3.6%. Sequenced material: blood. The receptors shown here come from a man between 65 and 80 years old in good health. CDR3s include the opening cysteine and the closing phenylalanine or tryptophan. The D gene is left open where the match is weak. Clone size is shown for a subset of rows, as once, few, many or a class of expanded clone.

14	TRBV5-6	TRBJ1-2	many	TRBD1	CASQQQGPFYGYTF	TGTGCCAGCCAACAACAGGGGCCATTCTATGGCTACACCTTC
12	TRBV14	TRBJ2-7	NA	TRBD2	CASGREVYEQYF	TGTGCCTCGGGGCGGGAGGTTTACGAGCAGTACTTC
12	TRBV20-1	TRBJ2-5	NA	TRBD2	CSARDSSGSLYF	TGCAGTGCTAGAGATTCTAGCGGGAGTTTGTACTTC
16	TRBV12-3/TRBV12-4	TRBJ2-1	NA	TRBD1	CASSRAGTGVYNEQFF	TGTGCCAGCAGTAGAGCCGGGACAGGGGTTTACAATGAGCAGTTCTTC
12	TRBV29-1	TRBJ2-7	few	NA	CSVARDTYEQYF	TGCAGCGTTGCCCGGGACACCTACGAGCAGTACTTC
15	TRBV7-6	TRBJ2-5	few	TRBD2	CASSLGGTSGSLQYF	TGTGCCAGCAGTTTAGGGGGGACTAGCGGGAGCCTCCAGTACTTC
13	TRBV5-1	TRBJ1-1	NA	NA	CASGGEQKTEAFF	TGCGCCAGCGGTGGAGAGCAAAAGACTGAAGCTTTCTTT
13	TRBV20-1	TRBJ2-7	NA	TRBD1	CSTEGAGGYEQYF	TGCAGTACCGAAGGCGCAGGGGGTTACGAGCAGTACTTC
14	TRBV9	TRBJ2-7	NA	NA	CASSPQDSSYEQYF	TGTGCCAGCAGCCCACAGGACAGTTCCTACGAGCAGTACTTC
18	TRBV6-5	TRBJ2-3	NA	TRBD1	CASSYSGTGVKSTDTQYF	TGTGCCAGCAGTTACTCGGGGACAGGGGTTAAATCCACAGATACGCAGTACTTT
16	TRBV6-5	TRBJ2-1	many	TRBD2	CASFPAGGSSYNEQFF	TGTGCCAGTTTCCCAGCGGGAGGGAGCTCCTACAATGAGCAGTTCTTC
14	TRBV7-2	TRBJ1-4	NA	NA	CASSPGLFGEKLFF	TGTGCCAGCAGCCCAGGACTTTTCGGGGAAAAACTGTTTTTT
14	TRBV20-1	TRBJ2-5	few	NA	CSASRGGLGETQYF	TGCAGTGCTAGTCGCGGAGGGCTAGGGGAGACCCAGTACTTC
17	TRBV12-3/TRBV12-4	TRBJ2-4	few	TRBD2	CASSLAGGPLAKNIQYF	TGTGCCAGCAGTCTAGCGGGAGGGCCCTTAGCCAAAAACATTCAGTACTTC
17	TRBV27	TRBJ2-1	NA	NA	CASSRKGGTHSYNEQFF	TGTGCCAGCAGCAGGAAGGGAGGGACACACTCCTACAATGAGCAGTTCTTC
12	TRBV6-6	TRBJ2-3	many	NA	CASTGSTDTQYF	TGTGCCAGCACAGGATCCACAGATACGCAGTATTTT
15	TRBV28	TRBJ2-5	few	TRBD1	CASSTPGQGQETQYF	TGTGCCAGCAGTACCCCGGGACAGGGCCAAGAGACCCAGTACTTC
16	TRBV28	TRBJ1-5	NA	TRBD1	CASSTPAQGVDQPQHF	TGTGCCAGCAGTACCCCGGCGCAGGGGGTGGATCAGCCCCAGCATTTT
14	TRBV7-9	TRBJ2-2	NA	NA	CASSSWGDTGELFF	TGTGCCAGCAGCTCGTGGGGCGACACCGGGGAGCTGTTTTTT
14	TRBV5-6	TRBJ2-1	NA	TRBD1	CASSPGQGGYEQFF	TGTGCCAGCAGCCCGGGACAGGGGGGCTATGAGCAGTTCTTC
16	TRBV7-2	TRBJ2-1	NA	TRBD2	CAGSPWTSTSYNEQFF	TGTGCCGGCAGCCCGTGGACTAGCACCTCCTACAATGAGCAGTTCTTC
17	TRBV20-1	TRBJ2-3	NA	NA	CSASFPGLSGVEDTQYF	TGCAGTGCTAGTTTCCCCGGACTCTCAGGGGTTGAAGATACGCAGTATTTT
14	TRBV6-5	TRBJ1-4	NA	NA	CASSYSGIYEKLFF	TGTGCCAGCAGTTACTCGGGTATTTATGAAAAACTGTTTTTT
16	TRBV7-2	TRBJ2-3	NA	TRBD2	CASSDLAGGRGDTQYF	TGTGCCAGCAGCGACCTAGCGGGAGGGCGGGGAGATACGCAGTATTTT
14	TRBV7-2	TRBJ1-1	NA	NA	CASSLSPGDTEAFF	TGTGCCAGCAGCTTAAGTCCAGGGGACACTGAAGCTTTCTTT
14	TRBV20-1	TRBJ2-3	NA	TRBD2	CSARSSGRSGTQYF	TGCAGTGCTAGATCCAGCGGGAGGTCGGGTACGCAGTATTTT
13	TRBV7-2	TRBJ2-7	NA	NA	CASSLNPRGQGTF	TGTGCCAGCAGCTTAAATCCCAGGGGCCAGGGAACCTTC
13	TRBV20-1	TRBJ2-7	NA	NA	CSASTGTIYEQYF	TGCAGTGCCTCGACAGGGACTATATACGAGCAGTACTTC
11	TRBV5-4	TRBJ2-1	few	TRBD1	CASSPGTGGFF	TGTGCCAGCAGCCCCGGGACAGGGGGGTTCTTC
13	TRBV7-2	TRBJ2-1	few	NA	CASSSPTGYEQFF	TGTGCCAGCAGCTCTCCAACAGGTTATGAGCAGTTCTTC
16	TRBV28	TRBJ2-1	many	NA	CASSLARVGLYNEQFF	TGTGCCAGCAGTTTAGCGCGGGTAGGGCTCTACAATGAGCAGTTCTTC
15	TRBV20-1	TRBJ2-7	NA	TRBD2	CSAIDAGGLSYEQYF	TGCAGTGCTATTGACGCGGGAGGGCTGTCCTACGAGCAGTACTTC
15	TRBV5-6	TRBJ2-7	NA	NA	CASSLLGQNHYEQYF	TGTGCCAGCAGCTTGCTAGGACAGAACCACTACGAGCAGTACTTC
19	TRBV6-6	TRBJ2-4	NA	NA	CASSYSAGATFIAINIQHF	TGTGCCAGCAGTTACTCGGCAGGGGCCACTTTCATAGCCATAAACATTCAGCACTTC
15	TRBV27	TRBJ2-2	NA	NA	CASSFDLPNTGELFF	TGTGCCAGCAGTTTTGACTTGCCTAACACCGGGGAGCTGTTTTTT
16	TRBV14	TRBJ1-2	few	TRBD1	CASSQATGGRNYGYTF	TGTGCCAGCAGCCAAGCGACAGGGGGCAGGAACTATGGCTACACCTTC
15	TRBV6-6	TRBJ2-5	NA	NA	CASSYSGRGQETQYF	TGTGCCAGCAGTTACTCCGGCAGGGGTCAGGAGACCCAGTACTTC
14	TRBV28	TRBJ1-3	NA	NA	CASSGSLSGNTIYF	TGTGCCAGCAGCGGCAGCCTCTCCGGAAACACCATATATTTT
16	TRBV6-1	TRBJ2-1	NA	TRBD1	CASSQRTGPSYNEQFF	TGTGCCAGCAGCCAACGGACAGGGCCTTCCTACAATGAGCAGTTCTTC
14	TRBV12-3/TRBV12-4	TRBJ2-7	few	TRBD2	CASTLGAGVSEQYF	TGTGCCAGCACCCTCGGAGCGGGAGTGAGCGAGCAGTACTTC
13	TRBV6-4	TRBJ1-1	NA	NA	CASSERVNSQAFF	TGTGCCAGCAGTGAAAGAGTAAACTCCCAAGCTTTCTTT
16	TRBV25-1	TRBJ2-1	few	NA	CASSEAAGGVYNEQFF	TGTGCCAGCAGTGAAGCCGCTGGCGGAGTCTACAATGAGCAGTTCTTC
15	TRBV7-9	TRBJ2-7	NA	TRBD1	CASSFPGQGSYEQYF	TGTGCCAGCAGCTTCCCGGGACAGGGCTCCTACGAGCAGTACTTC
15	TRBV3-1	TRBJ2-1	NA	TRBD2	CASSQEALAGNEQFF	TGTGCCAGCAGCCAGGAGGCCCTAGCGGGAAATGAGCAGTTCTTC
12	TRBV20-1	TRBJ2-5	many	NA	CSARGKQETQYF	TGCAGTGCTAGAGGCAAGCAAGAGACCCAGTACTTC
15	TRBV24-1	TRBJ1-2	few	TRBD1	CATSARGEGNYGYTF	TGTGCCACCAGTGCCAGGGGGGAAGGAAACTATGGCTACACCTTC
15	TRBV20-1	TRBJ2-7	NA	TRBD2	CSASWREGRTYEQYF	TGCAGTGCTAGCTGGCGGGAGGGCCGAACCTACGAGCAGTACTTC
14	TRBV14	TRBJ2-7	NA	TRBD2	CASSQSGRTNEQYF	TGTGCCAGCAGCCAAAGCGGGAGAACGAACGAGCAGTACTTC
12	TRBV28	TRBJ2-7	NA	NA	CASSGVTREQYF	TGTGCCAGCAGTGGAGTGACGCGCGAGCAGTACTTC
16	TRBV11-2	TRBJ2-1	few	TRBD2	CASSSTSGEGYNEQFF	TGTGCCAGCAGCTCGACTAGCGGGGAAGGCTACAATGAGCAGTTCTTC
16	TRBV25-1	TRBJ2-7	NA	TRBD2	CASSPGLAGETYEQYF	TGTGCCAGCAGTCCGGGACTAGCGGGAGAGACCTACGAGCAGTACTTC
14	TRBV6-2/TRBV6-3	TRBJ2-2	few	TRBD2	CASSYGTSIGELFF	TGTGCCAGCAGTTACGGGACTAGTATCGGGGAGCTGTTTTTT
13	TRBV3-1	TRBJ1-2	NA	NA	CASSGWPNDGYTF	TGTGCCAGCAGCGGATGGCCGAATGATGGCTACACCTTC
12	TRBV10-3	TRBJ1-1	few	NA	CAISGTDTEAFF	TGTGCCATCTCAGGTACGGACACTGAAGCTTTCTTT
12	TRBV10-3	TRBJ2-1	few	NA	CAISERGLAQFF	TGTGCCATCAGTGAGAGAGGGCTTGCGCAGTTCTTC